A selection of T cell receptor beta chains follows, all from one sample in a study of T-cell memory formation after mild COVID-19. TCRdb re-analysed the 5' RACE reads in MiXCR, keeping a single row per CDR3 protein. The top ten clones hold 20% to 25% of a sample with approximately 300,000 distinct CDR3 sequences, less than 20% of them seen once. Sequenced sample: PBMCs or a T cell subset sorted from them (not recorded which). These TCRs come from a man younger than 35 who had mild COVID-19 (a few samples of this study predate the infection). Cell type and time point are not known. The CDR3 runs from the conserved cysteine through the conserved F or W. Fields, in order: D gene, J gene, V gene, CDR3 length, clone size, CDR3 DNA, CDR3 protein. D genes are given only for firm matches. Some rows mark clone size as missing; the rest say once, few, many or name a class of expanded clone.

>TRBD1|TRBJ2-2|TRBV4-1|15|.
TGCGCCAGCAGCCCATTGACAGGGTTGGCCGGGGAGCTGTTTTTT
CASSPLTGLAGELFF
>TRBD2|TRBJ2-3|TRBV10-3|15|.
TGTGCCATCAGTAAGACTAGCGGGGAAACAGATACGCAGTATTTT
CAISKTSGETDTQYF
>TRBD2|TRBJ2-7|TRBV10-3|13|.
TGTGCCATCAGTCCGGGACTAGGGGGTTTGCAGTACTTC
CAISPGLGGLQYF
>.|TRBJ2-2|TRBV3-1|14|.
TGTGCCAGCAGCCAGCTTGCGGGGTCCGGGGAGCTGTTTTTT
CASSQLAGSGELFF
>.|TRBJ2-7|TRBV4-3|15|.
TGCGCCAGCAGCCAAGTTGCGGATTTCTCCTACGAGCAGTACTTC
CASSQVADFSYEQYF
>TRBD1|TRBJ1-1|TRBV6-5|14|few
TGTGCCAGCAGTTGGACAGGGGGCGCGGCTGAAGCTTTCTTT
CASSWTGGAAEAFF
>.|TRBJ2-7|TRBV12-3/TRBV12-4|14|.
TGTGCCAGCAGTTTAACGGCACCTCATCTCGAGCAGTACTTC
CASSLTAPHLEQYF
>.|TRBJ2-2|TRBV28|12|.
TGTGCCAGCAGGGATGGTACCGGGGAGCTGTTTTTT
CASRDGTGELFF
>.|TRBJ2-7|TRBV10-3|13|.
TGTGCCATCAGTGAGTCAATCCGCTACGAGCAGTACTTC
CAISESIRYEQYF
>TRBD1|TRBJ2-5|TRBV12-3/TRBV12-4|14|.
TGTGCCAGCAGTTTTAGGGGACAGGTAGAGACCCAGTACTTC
CASSFRGQVETQYF
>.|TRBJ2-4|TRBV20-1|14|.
TGCAGTGCCCCATCGGCAGTAACCAAAAACATTCAGTACTTC
CSAPSAVTKNIQYF
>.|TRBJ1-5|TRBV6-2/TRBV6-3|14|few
TGTGCCAGCAGTTGGCGCCAGGTGGAACAGCCCCAGCATTTT
CASSWRQVEQPQHF
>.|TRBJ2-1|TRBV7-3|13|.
TGTGCCAGCAGCTATTCCCTAGGAAATGAGCAGTTCTTC
CASSYSLGNEQFF
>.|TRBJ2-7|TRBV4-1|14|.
TGCGCCAGCAGCCAAGATCCCACTCTCTTGGGGCAGTACTTC
CASSQDPTLLGQYF
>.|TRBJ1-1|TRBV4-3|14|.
TGCGCCAGCAGCCAAGGAGGCAGGAATGTAGCGGCTTTCTTT
CASSQGGRNVAAFF
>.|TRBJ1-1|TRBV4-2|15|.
TGTGCCAGCAGGGACACGGGGGGGCGGGTCACTGAAGCTTTCTTT
CASRDTGGRVTEAFF
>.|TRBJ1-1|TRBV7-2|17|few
TGTGCCAGCAGCCGTCCCCCGGCCTCCCGAATGAACACTGAAGCTTTCTTT
CASSRPPASRMNTEAFF
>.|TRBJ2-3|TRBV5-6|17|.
TGTGCCAGCAGCGCCTCGTCAGGTCTTCCTATCACAGATACGCAGTATTTT
CASSASSGLPITDTQYF
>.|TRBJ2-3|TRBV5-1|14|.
TGCGCCAGCAGCGCGGACCCAAACCCAGATACGCAGTATTTT
CASSADPNPDTQYF
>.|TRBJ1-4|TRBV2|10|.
TGTGCCAGCATAGAAGAAAAACTGTTTTTT
CASIEEKLFF
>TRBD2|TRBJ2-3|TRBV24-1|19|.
TGTGCCACCAGTGATTTGTCGGAGTTTCAGCGGGGGGGATCAGATACGCAGTATTTT
CATSDLSEFQRGGSDTQYF
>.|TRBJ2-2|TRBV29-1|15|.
TGCAGCGTTGAACGCCGGGGAATAGAGACCGGGGAGCTGTTTTTT
CSVERRGIETGELFF
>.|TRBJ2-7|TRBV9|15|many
TGTGCCAGCAGCGCGGACGTCAGCCGGGCCTACGAGCAGTACTTC
CASSADVSRAYEQYF
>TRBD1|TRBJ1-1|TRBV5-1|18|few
TGCGCCAGCAGCTTGAACCAGGGGGCATCATTACTGAACACTGAAGCTTTCTTT
CASSLNQGASLLNTEAFF
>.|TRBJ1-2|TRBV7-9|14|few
TGTGCCAGCGGCAACCCCCCGACAGAGGGTGGCTACACCTTC
CASGNPPTEGGYTF
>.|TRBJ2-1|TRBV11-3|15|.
TGTGCCAGCAGCTTAGGGGACCCCGGATACAATGAGCAGTTCTTC
CASSLGDPGYNEQFF
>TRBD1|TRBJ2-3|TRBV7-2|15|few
TGTGCCAGCAGCTTAGCTGGGACAGGCAGAAATACGCAGTATTTT
CASSLAGTGRNTQYF
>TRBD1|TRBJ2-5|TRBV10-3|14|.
TGTGCCATCAGTGAGCAGGGGGACAGAGAGACCCAGTACTTC
CAISEQGDRETQYF
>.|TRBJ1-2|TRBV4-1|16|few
TGCGCCAGCAGCCAAGCGGTGGCCAGCGCTAAATATGGCTACACCTTC
CASSQAVASAKYGYTF
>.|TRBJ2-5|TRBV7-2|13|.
TGTGCCAGCAGCCGGCGAGAACAAGAGACCCAGTACTTC
CASSRREQETQYF
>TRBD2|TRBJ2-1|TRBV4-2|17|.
TGTGCCAGCAGCCGCGGGGGGTTAGAGGCTTCCTACAATGAGCAGTTCTTC
CASSRGGLEASYNEQFF
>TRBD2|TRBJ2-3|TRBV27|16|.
TGTGCCAGCAGTTTATCGTTCGCGGGGGGGCGCGGTACGCAGTATTTT
CASSLSFAGGRGTQYF
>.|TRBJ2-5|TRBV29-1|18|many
TGCAGCGTAGGAAGGGGGGGGGCTTCCTCGACGTACCAAGAGACCCAGTACTTC
CSVGRGGASSTYQETQYF
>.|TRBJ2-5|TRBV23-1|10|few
TGCGCCAGCCCTAGGGAACAGCCAGACTTC
CASPREQPDF
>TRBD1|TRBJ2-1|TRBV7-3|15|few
TGTGCCAGCAGCCCGGGACAGAGATTCTACAATGAGCAGTTCTTC
CASSPGQRFYNEQFF
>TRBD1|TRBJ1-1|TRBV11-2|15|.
TGTGCCAGCAGCTTGGGCTACAGGGGGCCGACTGAAGCTTTCTTT
CASSLGYRGPTEAFF
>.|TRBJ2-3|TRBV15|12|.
TGTGCCACCAGCAGTAACACGAATACGCAGTATTTT
CATSSNTNTQYF
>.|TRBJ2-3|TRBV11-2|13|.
TGTGCCAGCAGGCCCGATAGCGCAGATACGCAGTATTTT
CASRPDSADTQYF
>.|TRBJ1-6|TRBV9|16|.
TGTGCCAGCAGCGTTGATAAGAGCTCCTATAATTCACCCCTCCACTTT
CASSVDKSSYNSPLHF
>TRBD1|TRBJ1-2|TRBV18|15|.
TGTGCCAGCTCACCGACAGGGGGCGAAAACTATGGCTACACCTTC
CASSPTGGENYGYTF
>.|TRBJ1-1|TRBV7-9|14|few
TGTGCCAGCAGCTCCTTCACGAGGAACACTGAAGCTTTCTTT
CASSSFTRNTEAFF
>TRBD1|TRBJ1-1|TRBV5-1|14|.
TGCGCCAGCAGCACGGGACAGGGATACACTGAAGCTTTCTTT
CASSTGQGYTEAFF
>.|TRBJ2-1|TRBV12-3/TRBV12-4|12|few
TGTGCCAGCAGTGAACTAGAAGATGAGCAGTTCTTC
CASSELEDEQFF
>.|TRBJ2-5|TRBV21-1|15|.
TGTGCCAGCCGCCTACCGGGACCCGGGTGGGAGACCCAGTACTTC
CASRLPGPGWETQYF
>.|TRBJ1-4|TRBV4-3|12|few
TGCGCCAGCAGCCAAGGTGCTGAAAAACTGTTTTTT
CASSQGAEKLFF
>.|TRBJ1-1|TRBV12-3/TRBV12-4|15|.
TGTGCCAGCAACTACCGACGGACGGAGAACACTGAAGCTTTCTTT
CASNYRRTENTEAFF
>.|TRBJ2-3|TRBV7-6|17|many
TGTGCCAGCAACACGGACAAGACAGGAGCCCTCACAGATACGCAGTATTTT
CASNTDKTGALTDTQYF
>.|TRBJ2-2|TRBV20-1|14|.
TGCAGTGCTAGATCTTCAGGGTCGACCGGGGAGCTGTTTTTT
CSARSSGSTGELFF
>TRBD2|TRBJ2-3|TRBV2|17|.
TGTGCCAGCAGTGAATCACTAGCGGGGTCTAGCACAGATACGCAGTATTTT
CASSESLAGSSTDTQYF
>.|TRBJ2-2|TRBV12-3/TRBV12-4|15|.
TGTGCCAGCAGTTTATTCAGGACGAACACCGGGGAGCTGTTTTTT
CASSLFRTNTGELFF